What follows are 8 T cell receptor beta chains derived from one specimen sequenced in a study of blood T cell repertoires in COVID-19. Only in-frame clones appear in the TCRdb table, and some are missing; sequencing was by immunoSEQ multiplex PCR. The profile shows under 95,000 clones, about 87% of them singletons. The sample was peripheral blood. These receptors originate from a man aged 35 to 55 with acute or convalescent COVID-19.

This clone came up once. J is TRBJ2-3 and V is TRBV30; D unclear. CDR1 and CDR2 from the germline V gene are GTSNPN and SVGIG (reference sequence). V dropped 0 bases and J dropped 0 bases, with 7 bases sitting between them. The CDR3 loop spans 14 amino acids. The CDR3 loop is CAWSVMGSTDTQYF. For the CDR3, the DNA is TGTGCCTGGAGTGTAATGGGCAGCACAGATACGCAGTATTTT.

The genes are TRBV5-1 and TRBJ2-7, with TRBD2 as a possible D gene (6 bases). V lost 4 bases and J 0 bases, leaving 14 bases between the germline ends. Germline V CDR1 and CDR2: SGHRS, YFSETQ. CDR3 size: 15 residues. DNA of the CDR3: TGCGCCAGCAGCGTGAATGGGGACTCCTCCTACGAGCAGTACTTC. Translating it yields CASSVNGDSSYEQYF.

V is TRBV7-9 and J is TRBJ2-1; 8 bases align to TRBD2. Germline-derived CDR1 and CDR2 are SEHNR and FQNEAQ (reference sequence). Trimming at V came to 5 bases and at J to 7 bases, leaving 10 bases not matched to a gene. The CDR3 extends over 15 amino acids. The CDR3 protein is CASSLLLTSVNEQFF. The CDR3, as DNA: TGTGCCAGCAGCCTACTATTGACTAGCGTGAATGAGCAGTTCTTC. Full variable domain (rest looked up from reference TRBV7-9 and TRBJ2-1): DTGVSQNPRHKITKRGQNVTFRCDPISEHNRLYWYRQTLGQGPEFLTYFQNEAQLEKSRLLSDRFSAERPKGSFSTLEIQRTEQGDSAMYLCASSLLLTSVNEQFFGPGTRLTVL.

The chain joins TRBV5-5 to TRBJ2-3; TRBD2 matches at 9 bases. This CDR3 comprises 16 residues. Germline loops: CDR1 SGHKS, CDR2 YYEKEE (reference sequence). V lost 1 base, J lost 3 bases, and 6 bases stayed unmatched. The DNA for the CDR3 is TGTGCCAGCAGCTTGTGGGCGGGGGGGAGGACAGATACGCAGTATTTT. Amino acids: CASSLWAGGRTDTQYF.

The sample holds a few counts of this clone. The chain carries TRBV29-1 and TRBJ1-3; D may be TRBD1 (6 bases). The germline V and J ends were trimmed by 4 bases and 2 bases, with 12 bases remaining between them. Germline CDR1 SQVTM, CDR2 ANQGSEA. The CDR3 is 14 amino acids. As DNA, the CDR3 is TGCAGCGTTGTGGTAGGGGGAGCTGGAAACACCATATATTTT. Translation gives CSVVVGGAGNTIYF.

V and J are TRBV2 and TRBJ2-4; TRBD1 is a possible D gene (5 bases). Trimming stripped 0 bases from V and 6 bases from J, with 9 bases between. CDR1 SNHLY and CDR2 FYNNEI come from the germline V gene. This CDR3 region has 14 residues. The CDR3 spells CASSEARQGNIQYF. In DNA form, the CDR3 reads TGTGCCAGCAGTGAAGCGCGGCAGGGAAACATTCAGTACTTC.

The chain links TRBV9 to TRBJ2-1; TRBD1 agrees at 7 bases. Germline lookup yields CDR1 SGDLS and CDR2 YYNGEE. The CDR3 covers 15 residues. The V and J ends lost 1 base and 5 bases, in that order; junction bases with no gene match: 6. The CDR3 reads CASSVRQGVHNEQFF. CDR3 DNA: TGTGCCAGCAGCGTAAGGCAGGGGGTCCACAATGAGCAGTTCTTC. The complete variable domain, with remaining parts taken from reference TRBV9 and TRBJ2-1, reads DSGVTQTPKHLITATGQRVTLRCSPRSGDLSVYWYQQSLDQGLQFLIQYYNGEERAKGNILERFSAQQFPDLHSELNLSSLELGDSALYFCASSVRQGVHNEQFFGPGTRLTVL.

V is TRBV6-5 and J is TRBJ1-2; no clear D. Germline CDR1 reads MNHEY; CDR2 reads SVGAGI. Trimming shortened V by 2 bases and J by 7 bases, and 17 bases separated the two germline ends. The CDR3 has 15 residues. The CDR3 DNA reads as TGTGCCAGCAGTTACGACCTCGGGAGGATGAGTGGCTACACCTTC. This sequence encodes CASSYDLGRMSGYTF.